One and the same sample provided the 11 T cell receptor beta chains below, sequenced in a study of identical twins. TCRdb fed the 5' RACE reads into MiXCR, producing one record per CDR3 protein. The sample gives about 530,000 distinct CDR3 sequences, roughly 15% of which show up once; less than 0.5% is in the top ten. The sample was also reused in another study, on yellow fever vaccine responses in identical twins.

Sequences were obtained from CD4+ T cells sorted from blood. All receptors derive from a woman aged 18-29 years in good health.

The rearrangement uses TRBV5-4 and TRBJ2-3; 9 bases map to TRBD1. V dropped 3 bases and J dropped 5; count of bases not matched to a gene: 4. Germline CDR1 is SGHNT and CDR2 is YYREEE (reference sequence). This CDR3 has 14 amino acids. CDR3 sequence reads: CASSSTTGGDTQYF. DNA for the CDR3: TGTGCCAGCAGCTCGACGACAGGGGGAGATACGCAGTATTTT. The variable domain in full, with the rest retrieved from reference TRBV5-4 and TRBJ2-3, is ETGVTQSPTHLIKTRGQQVTLRCSSQSGHNTVSWYQQALGQGPQFIFQYYREEENGRGNFPPRFSGLQFPNYSSELNVNALELDDSALYLCASSSTTGGDTQYFGPGTRLTVL.

The V gene is TRBV7-2, the J gene TRBJ2-7; 8 nucleotides line up with TRBD1. Germline CDR1 reads SGHTA; CDR2 reads FQGNSA. Losses at the gene ends were 0 bases for V and 2 bases for J; bases not matched to a gene: 3. The CDR3 runs to 15 residues. CDR3 sequence (DNA): TGTGCCAGCAGCTTAGCTAGGACAGGGACCTACGAGCAGTACGTC. This translates into CASSLARTGTYEQYV.

V gene TRBV3-1 combines with J gene TRBJ2-7; D possibly uses TRBD1 or TRBD2 (5 bases each). CDR1 and CDR2 (germline): LGHDT, YNNKEL (reference sequence). The V and J ends lost 3 bases and 2 bases respectively, with 14 bases between them. The CDR3 runs 15 residues. The CDR3 is CASSHGAGVAYEQYF. The CDR3 DNA follows: TGTGCCAGCAGCCACGGGGCGGGCGTCGCCTACGAGCAGTACTTC.

V gene TRBV10-2 combines with J gene TRBJ2-3; D is undetermined. CDR1 is WSHSY, CDR2 SAAADI, per germline. The V gene lost 3 bases and the J gene lost 6 bases, with 13 bases spanning the gap. The CDR3 has 14 residues. The CDR3: CASSDFVSRDTQYF. The CDR3 DNA sequence: TGCGCCAGCAGTGATTTTGTATCGCGGGATACGCAGTATTTT.

Only a few counts were recorded for this clonotype. The genes are TRBV15 and TRBJ1-6, with D tentatively TRBD1 (5 bases). Germline V lookup: CDR1 LNHNV, CDR2 YYDKDF (reference sequence). V was shortened by 5 bases and J by 7 bases, with 18 bases between the two germline ends. This CDR3 comprises 16 residues. CDR3 in amino acids: CATSRGSGAGNSPLHF. CDR3 DNA sequence: TGTGCCACCAGCCGAGGGTCCGGGGCGGGAAATTCACCCCTCCACTTT.

This chain links TRBV5-1 with TRBJ2-1; 9 positions agree with TRBD2. Germline lookup yields CDR1 SGHRS and CDR2 YFSETQ. V dropped 7 bases and J dropped 6; count of bases not matched to a gene: 11. The CDR3 is 15 amino acids. CDR3 residues: CASQPGGGASNEQFF. In DNA form, the CDR3 reads TGCGCCAGCCAACCGGGCGGGGGGGCCTCCAATGAGCAGTTCTTC.

There are a few counts of this clonotype. This sequence joins TRBV7-3 and TRBJ2-1, with D possibly matching TRBD2 (6 bases). CDR3 length: 16 residues. Germline loops: CDR1 SGHTA, CDR2 FQGTGA. V lost 5 bases and J 0 bases, leaving 14 bases between the germline ends. The CDR3 loop reads CASSAGGDLSYNEQFF. CDR3 DNA sequence: TGTGCCAGCAGCGCTGGCGGGGACCTCTCCTACAATGAGCAGTTCTTC. The variable domain in full, completed from reference TRBV7-3 and TRBJ2-1, reads GAGVSQTPSNKVTEKGKYVELRCDPISGHTALYWYRQSLGQGPEFLIYFQGTGAADDSGLPNDRFFAVRPEGSVSTLKIQRTERGDSAVYLCASSAGGDLSYNEQFFGPGTRLTVL.

This chain links TRBV5-1 with TRBJ2-7; possible D gene TRBD2, 5 bases. Trimming removed 2 bases from V and 9 bases from J, with 12 bases in between. CDR3 length equals 12 residues. Germline assignment: CDR1 SGHRS and CDR2 YFSETQ. CDR3 nucleotide sequence: TGCGCCAGCAGCTTTGAGGGAGACGTGCAGTACTTC. Its translation: CASSFEGDVQYF.

This clonotype was seen more than once but under ten times. The CDR3 DNA is TGTGCCAGCAGTTCCACAATTAGCGGGGGTGGAAATGAGCAGTTCTTC. Translating it yields CASSSTISGGGNEQFF. The V and J genes are TRBV27 and TRBJ2-1, with 9 bases fitting TRBD2. V was clipped by 4 bases and J by 7 bases; unmatched bases: 11. The CDR3 is 16 residues long. CDR1 is MNHEY and CDR2 is SMNVEV in the germline V gene (reference sequence).

Only a few counts were recorded for this clonotype. The chain couples TRBV5-1 to TRBJ2-7; D might be TRBD2 (6 bases). The CDR3 sequence is 21 residues long. With 4 bases removed from V and 3 bases from J, the gap between germline ends came to 35 bases. The V gene's germline CDR1 is SGHRS and CDR2 YFSETQ. In DNA, the CDR3 is TGCGCCAGCAGCCACTACTATACTGTGGACGGACTACAAGGGGTCGTCTACGAGCAGTACGTC. This codes for CASSHYYTVDGLQGVVYEQYV.

Only a few counts were recorded for this clonotype. This chain joins TRBV20-1 and TRBJ2-3, with 7 bases fitting TRBD1. J was trimmed by 1 base and V by 1 base; bases with no gene match: 5. CDR1 and CDR2 from the germline V gene are DFQATT and SNEGSKA (reference sequence). The CDR3 contains 15 residues. The CDR3 region has the DNA TGCAGTGCTAGAGGCCCTGGACAGGGCACAGATACGCAGTATTTT. Encoded protein: CSARGPGQGTDTQYF.